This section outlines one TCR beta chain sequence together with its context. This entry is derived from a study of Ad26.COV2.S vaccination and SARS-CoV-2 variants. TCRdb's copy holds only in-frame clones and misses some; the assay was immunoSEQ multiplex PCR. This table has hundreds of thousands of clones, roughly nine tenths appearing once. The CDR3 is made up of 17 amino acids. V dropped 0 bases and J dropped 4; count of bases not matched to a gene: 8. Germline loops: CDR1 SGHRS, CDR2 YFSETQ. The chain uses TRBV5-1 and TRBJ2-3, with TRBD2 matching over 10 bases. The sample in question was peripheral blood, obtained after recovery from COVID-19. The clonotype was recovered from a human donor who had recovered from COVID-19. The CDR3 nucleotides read TGCGCCAGCAGCTTGGGATCTAGCGGGGGTTGGGCAGATACGCAGTATTTT. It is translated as CASSLGSSGGWADTQYF.